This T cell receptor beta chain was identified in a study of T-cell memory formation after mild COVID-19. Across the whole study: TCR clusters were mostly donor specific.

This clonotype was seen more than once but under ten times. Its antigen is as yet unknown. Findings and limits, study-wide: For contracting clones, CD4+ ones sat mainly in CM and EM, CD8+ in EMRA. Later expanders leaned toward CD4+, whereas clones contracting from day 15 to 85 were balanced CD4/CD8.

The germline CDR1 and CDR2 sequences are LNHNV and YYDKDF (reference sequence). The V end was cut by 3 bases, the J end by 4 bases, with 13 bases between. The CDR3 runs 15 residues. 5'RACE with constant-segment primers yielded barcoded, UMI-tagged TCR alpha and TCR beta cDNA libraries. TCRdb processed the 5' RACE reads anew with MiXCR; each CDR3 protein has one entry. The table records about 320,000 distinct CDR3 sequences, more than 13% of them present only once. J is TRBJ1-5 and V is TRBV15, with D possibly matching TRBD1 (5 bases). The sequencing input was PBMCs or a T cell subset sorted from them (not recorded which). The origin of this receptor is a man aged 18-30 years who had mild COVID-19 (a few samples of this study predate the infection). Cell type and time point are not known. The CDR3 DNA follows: TGTGCCACCAGCAGGTACCGGGACGGTAATCAGCCCCAGCATTTT. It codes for CATSRYRDGNQPQHF.